These T cell receptor beta chains were read from a single sample in a study of patients and donors after allogeneic stem cell transplantation. TCRdb used MiXCR to reprocess the RT-PCR reads, holding one entry per CDR3 protein. The sample has over 25,000 distinct CDR3 sequences, 37% seen once. Specimen: blood, either unsorted or a sorted T cell fraction (not recorded which). Receptor source: a human donor who was either an allogeneic HSCT recipient or a stem cell or donor lymphocyte infusion donor (not recorded which). It is not recorded whose cells these are; they may come from a transplant donor. Both conserved end residues are part of each CDR3. The D gene is left open where the match is weak. A clone size is listed for some rows: how often the clone was seen (once, few, many), or a class if it is expanded.

cdr3_length: 14
j_call: TRBJ1-2
clone_size: .
v_call: TRBV28
d_call: TRBD1
cdr3_aa: CASSLRDRQHGYTF
cdr3_nt: TGTGCCAGCAGTTTACGGGACAGACAACATGGCTACACCTTC

cdr3_length: 16
j_call: TRBJ1-2
clone_size: .
v_call: TRBV7-9
d_call: .
cdr3_aa: CASSFSGDIEGYGYTF
cdr3_nt: TGTGCCAGCAGCTTTTCTGGGGACATCGAGGGTTATGGCTACACCTTC

cdr3_length: 13
j_call: TRBJ1-1
clone_size: few
v_call: TRBV6-4
d_call: .
cdr3_aa: CASSAGSDTEAFF
cdr3_nt: TGTGCCAGCAGCGCAGGGAGTGACACTGAAGCTTTCTTT

cdr3_length: 14
j_call: TRBJ2-7
clone_size: .
v_call: TRBV5-1
d_call: TRBD1
cdr3_aa: CASSFSQGADEQYF
cdr3_nt: TGCGCCAGCAGCTTTTCGCAGGGGGCGGACGAGCAGTACTTC

cdr3_length: 13
j_call: TRBJ1-1
clone_size: many
v_call: TRBV29-1
d_call: TRBD1
cdr3_aa: CSVQAHRGLEAFF
cdr3_nt: TGCAGCGTTCAGGCACACAGGGGGCTAGAAGCTTTCTTT

cdr3_length: 12
j_call: TRBJ1-5
clone_size: .
v_call: TRBV2
d_call: .
cdr3_aa: CASSEPNQPQHF
cdr3_nt: TGTGCCAGCAGTGAACCCAATCAGCCCCAGCATTTT

cdr3_length: 16
j_call: TRBJ2-3
clone_size: .
v_call: TRBV18
d_call: .
cdr3_aa: CASSPINSASTDTQYF
cdr3_nt: TGTGCCAGCTCACCAATTAACAGCGCTAGCACAGATACGCAGTATTTT

cdr3_length: 21
j_call: TRBJ2-1
clone_size: few
v_call: TRBV11-3
d_call: TRBD2
cdr3_aa: CASSLDPGTSGRAYIYNEQFF
cdr3_nt: TGTGCCAGCAGCTTAGATCCCGGGACTAGCGGGAGAGCCTACATCTACAATGAGCAGTTCTTC

cdr3_length: 14
j_call: TRBJ1-2
clone_size: .
v_call: TRBV24-1
d_call: .
cdr3_aa: CATSDFLRNYGYTF
cdr3_nt: TGTGCCACCAGTGATTTTTTAAGGAACTATGGCTACACCTTC

cdr3_length: 14
j_call: TRBJ1-6
clone_size: many
v_call: TRBV20-1
d_call: .
cdr3_aa: CSARGDGNNSPLHF
cdr3_nt: TGCAGTGCTAGGGGGGACGGGAATAATTCACCCCTCCACTTT

cdr3_length: 13
j_call: TRBJ1-2
clone_size: few
v_call: TRBV7-2
d_call: .
cdr3_aa: CASSLVLNYGYTF
cdr3_nt: TGTGCCAGCAGCTTAGTCCTTAACTATGGCTACACCTTC

cdr3_length: 14
j_call: TRBJ1-6
clone_size: .
v_call: TRBV27
d_call: .
cdr3_aa: CASSPRRLRSPLHF
cdr3_nt: TGTGCCAGCAGTCCCCGCAGGCTGCGGTCACCCCTCCACTTT

cdr3_length: 14
j_call: TRBJ1-1
clone_size: few
v_call: TRBV5-1
d_call: .
cdr3_aa: CASSAGRVNTEAFF
cdr3_nt: TGCGCCAGCAGCGCAGGGCGGGTGAACACTGAAGCTTTCTTT

cdr3_length: 14
j_call: TRBJ1-1
clone_size: few
v_call: TRBV11-3
d_call: .
cdr3_aa: CASRRTAANTEAFF
cdr3_nt: TGTGCCAGCAGAAGGACCGCCGCGAACACTGAAGCTTTCTTT

cdr3_length: 13
j_call: TRBJ2-7
clone_size: few
v_call: TRBV24-1
d_call: .
cdr3_aa: CATLLWGSYEQYF
cdr3_nt: TGTGCCACTCTATTGTGGGGCTCCTACGAGCAGTACTTC

cdr3_length: 16
j_call: TRBJ2-3
clone_size: .
v_call: TRBV24-1
d_call: TRBD1
cdr3_aa: CATSDGRTGVADTQYF
cdr3_nt: TGTGCCACCAGTGATGGGAGGACAGGGGTTGCAGATACGCAGTATTTT

cdr3_length: 14
j_call: TRBJ1-3
clone_size: few
v_call: TRBV12-3/TRBV12-4
d_call: .
cdr3_aa: CASSLREFGNTIYF
cdr3_nt: TGTGCCAGCAGTTTGCGTGAGTTTGGAAACACCATATATTTT

cdr3_length: 12
j_call: TRBJ2-5
clone_size: .
v_call: TRBV29-1
d_call: TRBD1
cdr3_aa: CSVRTGQETQYF
cdr3_nt: TGCAGCGTTAGGACAGGCCAAGAGACCCAGTACTTC

cdr3_length: 13
j_call: TRBJ1-1
clone_size: .
v_call: TRBV3-1
d_call: .
cdr3_aa: CASSGRTGREAFF
cdr3_nt: TGTGCCAGCAGCGGCCGGACGGGGCGAGAAGCTTTCTTT

cdr3_length: 13
j_call: TRBJ2-3
clone_size: once
v_call: TRBV25-1
d_call: TRBD1
cdr3_aa: CASAGQGLDTQYF
cdr3_nt: TGTGCCAGCGCCGGACAGGGGCTAGATACGCAGTATTTT

cdr3_length: 20
j_call: TRBJ1-5
clone_size: few
v_call: TRBV7-2
d_call: TRBD1
cdr3_aa: CASSLVRTGNAHHYNQPQHF
cdr3_nt: TGTGCCAGCAGCTTAGTTCGGACAGGGAATGCCCACCATTACAATCAGCCCCAGCATTTT

cdr3_length: 12
j_call: TRBJ2-7
clone_size: few
v_call: TRBV7-9
d_call: .
cdr3_aa: CASSQRRYEQYF
cdr3_nt: TGTGCCAGCAGCCAAAGACGGTACGAGCAGTACTTC

cdr3_length: 16
j_call: TRBJ1-1
clone_size: .
v_call: TRBV4-1
d_call: .
cdr3_aa: CASSLDRTTLNTEAFF
cdr3_nt: TGCGCCAGCAGCCTTGACAGAACTACTTTGAACACTGAAGCTTTCTTT

cdr3_length: 15
j_call: TRBJ1-1
clone_size: .
v_call: TRBV21-1
d_call: .
cdr3_aa: CASSKGRRWNTEAFF
cdr3_nt: TGTGCCAGCAGCAAAGGTCGGCGGTGGAACACTGAAGCTTTCTTT

cdr3_length: 15
j_call: TRBJ1-1
clone_size: .
v_call: TRBV20-1
d_call: .
cdr3_aa: CSARGYVGRGTEAFF
cdr3_nt: TGCAGTGCTAGAGGTTATGTGGGGCGGGGAACTGAAGCTTTCTTT

cdr3_length: 11
j_call: TRBJ1-1
clone_size: .
v_call: TRBV29-1
d_call: .
cdr3_aa: CSYQRKEQAFF
cdr3_nt: TGCAGCTATCAGCGGAAGGAGCAAGCTTTCTTT

cdr3_length: 16
j_call: TRBJ2-5
clone_size: few
v_call: TRBV29-1
d_call: TRBD1
cdr3_aa: CSGGTGKNQTQETQYF
cdr3_nt: TGCAGCGGAGGGACAGGCAAAAACCAAACGCAAGAGACCCAGTACTTC

cdr3_length: 16
j_call: TRBJ2-1
clone_size: few
v_call: TRBV12-3/TRBV12-4
d_call: TRBD2
cdr3_aa: CASSFRASGPYNEQFF
cdr3_nt: TGTGCCAGCAGTTTTAGGGCTAGCGGGCCGTACAATGAGCAGTTCTTC

cdr3_length: 15
j_call: TRBJ2-1
clone_size: many
v_call: TRBV5-6
d_call: TRBD1
cdr3_aa: CASSLDRQGVNEQFF
cdr3_nt: TGTGCCAGCAGCTTGGATCGGCAGGGGGTCAATGAGCAGTTCTTC

cdr3_length: 14
j_call: TRBJ1-6
clone_size: few
v_call: TRBV10-1
d_call: TRBD1
cdr3_aa: CASRTGTGHSPLHF
cdr3_nt: TGCGCCAGCAGAACCGGGACAGGGCACTCACCCCTCCACTTT

cdr3_length: 13
j_call: TRBJ1-2
clone_size: .
v_call: TRBV5-1
d_call: TRBD1
cdr3_aa: CASLGQGSDGYTF
cdr3_nt: TGCGCCAGCCTTGGACAGGGAAGCGATGGCTACACCTTC

cdr3_length: 12
j_call: TRBJ2-7
clone_size: few
v_call: TRBV24-1
d_call: TRBD2
cdr3_aa: CATSDWTSEQYF
cdr3_nt: TGTGCCACCAGTGATTGGACTAGCGAGCAGTACTTC

cdr3_length: 14
j_call: TRBJ2-1
clone_size: .
v_call: TRBV20-1
d_call: .
cdr3_aa: CSASLASSYNEQFF
cdr3_nt: TGCAGTGCGTCACTCGCCAGCTCCTACAATGAGCAGTTCTTC

cdr3_length: 17
j_call: TRBJ1-4
clone_size: .
v_call: TRBV7-9
d_call: TRBD1
cdr3_aa: CASSPLTQGELDEKLFF
cdr3_nt: TGTGCCAGCAGCCCTCTCACACAGGGGGAGCTAGATGAAAAACTGTTTTTT

cdr3_length: 17
j_call: TRBJ1-2
clone_size: .
v_call: TRBV6-6
d_call: TRBD1
cdr3_aa: CASRARRDSQGSYGYTF
cdr3_nt: TGTGCCAGCAGAGCCAGACGGGACAGCCAAGGCTCCTATGGCTACACCTTC